Listed here are 8 T cell receptor beta chains from one sample, sequenced in a study of cytomegalovirus exposure and HLA in healthy donors (dated by TCRdb to 2016 to 2017). Libraries were built with the immunoSEQ multiplex PCR assay. The table was pulled from immuneACCESS by TCRdb, which kept in-frame rearrangements only. Such tables lose some clones; where checked, under half of the loss comes from unresolved V genes, and the rest has no known cause. The sample table shows 71,000 or so clones, and 94% are seen once. About 3.3% of the sample lies in the top ten. The sequenced sample consisted of PBMCs. The receptors stem from a woman between 18 and 30 years old in good health and CMV-seropositive.

The CDR3 loop is CASSTLAGVGGELFF. CDR3 DNA: TGTGCCAGTAGTACCCTGGCGGGAGTGGGCGGGGAGCTGTTTTTT. This sequence joins TRBV19 and TRBJ2-2; TRBD2 matches 7 bases. This CDR3 comprises 15 residues. J gave up 7 bases and V 4 bases, and 9 bases lay outside the gene matches. The germline gives CDR1 LNHDA, CDR2 SQIVND (reference sequence).

The J gene is TRBJ2-7, the V gene TRBV27, with 9 bases matching TRBD2. The CDR3 runs to 15 residues. Germline V lookup: CDR1 MNHEY, CDR2 SMNVEV (reference sequence). With V trimmed by 5 bases and J by 2 bases, 7 bases remained unmatched. DNA of the CDR3: TGTGCCAGCAGTCCAAGATTAGCGGGAGCCTACGAGCAGTACTTC. It codes for CASSPRLAGAYEQYF.

This chain joins TRBV5-1 and TRBJ1-5; D is uncertain. The V end was cut by 0 bases, the J end by 4 bases, with 11 bases between. The CDR3 spans 15 residues. Germline V CDR1 and CDR2: SGHRS, YFSETQ. CDR3 DNA sequence: TGCGCCAGCAGCTTGGGAGGAAACGTTAATCAGCCCCAGCATTTT. This gives the protein CASSLGGNVNQPQHF.

The rearrangement links TRBV7-8 to TRBJ1-1; TRBD1 might be the D (6 bases). The CDR3 sequence is 14 residues long. With 3 bases removed from V and 5 bases from J, the gap between germline ends came to 13 bases. Germline assignment: CDR1 SGHVS and CDR2 FQNEAQ. The CDR3 sequence is CASSLGALVTEAFF. Written as DNA, the CDR3 is TGTGCCAGCAGCTTGGGGGCACTGGTGACTGAAGCTTTCTTT.

The CDR3 nucleotides read TGCGCCAGCAGCTCTACTGCCGGCTCTGGAAACACCATATATTTT. This translates into CASSSTAGSGNTIYF. The rearrangement links TRBV5-1 to TRBJ1-3; D gene uncertain. The CDR3 runs 15 residues. The V end was cut by 3 bases, the J end by 0 bases, with 10 bases between. CDR1 SGHRS and CDR2 YFSETQ come from the germline V gene.

J is TRBJ2-3 and V is TRBV7-3; tentatively, D is TRBD1 (6 bases). The V end lost 2 bases, the J end lost 0 bases, and 9 bases lay between the germline ends. Germline V CDR1 and CDR2: SGHTA, FQGTGA. The CDR3 contains 15 residues. Here the CDR3 reads CASSLGGVSTDTQYF. CDR3 DNA sequence: TGTGCCAGCAGCTTAGGGGGCGTTAGCACAGATACGCAGTATTTT.

The CDR3 bases are TGTGCCAGCAGGGCGGGGGCGAACACCGGGGAGCTGTTTTTT. Its translation is CASRAGANTGELFF. The rearrangement joins TRBV13 to TRBJ2-2, with TRBD2 matching over 7 bases. V shed 6 bases, J shed 0 bases, and the junction held 1 base outside the gene matches. Germline assignment: CDR1 PRHDT and CDR2 FYEKMQ (reference sequence). The CDR3 runs to 14 residues.

The chain links TRBV4-3 to TRBJ2-1; tentatively, D is TRBD1 (5 bases). V was trimmed by 0 bases and J by 7 bases, leaving 16 bases between them. CDR3 length: 16 residues. Germline assignment: CDR1 LGHNA and CDR2 YSLEER. CDR3 protein: CASSQDIRAGFNEQFF. CDR3 DNA sequence: TGCGCCAGCAGCCAAGACATCAGGGCAGGGTTTAATGAGCAGTTCTTC.